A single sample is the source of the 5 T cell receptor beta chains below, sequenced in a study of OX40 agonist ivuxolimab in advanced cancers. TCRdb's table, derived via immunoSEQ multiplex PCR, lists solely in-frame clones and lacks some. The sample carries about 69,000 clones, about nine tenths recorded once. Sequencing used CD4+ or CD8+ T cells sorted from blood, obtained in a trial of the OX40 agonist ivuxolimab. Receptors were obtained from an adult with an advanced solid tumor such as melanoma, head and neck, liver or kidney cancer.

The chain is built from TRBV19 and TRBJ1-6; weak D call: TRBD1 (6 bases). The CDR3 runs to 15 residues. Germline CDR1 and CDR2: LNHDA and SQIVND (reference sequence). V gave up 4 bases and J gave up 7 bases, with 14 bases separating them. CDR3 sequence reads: CASSTWTVGNSPLHF. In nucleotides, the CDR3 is TGTGCCAGTAGTACCTGGACAGTCGGGAATTCACCCCTCCACTTT.

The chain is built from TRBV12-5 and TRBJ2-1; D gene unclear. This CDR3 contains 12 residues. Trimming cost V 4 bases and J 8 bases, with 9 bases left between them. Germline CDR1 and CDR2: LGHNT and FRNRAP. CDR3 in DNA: TGTGCTAGTGGTTCGGAGACATATGAGCAGTTCTTC. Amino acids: CASGSETYEQFF.

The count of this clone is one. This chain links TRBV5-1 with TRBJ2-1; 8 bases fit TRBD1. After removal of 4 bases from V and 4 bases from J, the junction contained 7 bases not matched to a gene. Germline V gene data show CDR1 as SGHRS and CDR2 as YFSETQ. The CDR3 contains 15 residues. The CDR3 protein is CASSPDREGYNEQFF. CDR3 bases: TGCGCCAGCAGCCCGGACAGGGAAGGGTACAATGAGCAGTTCTTC.

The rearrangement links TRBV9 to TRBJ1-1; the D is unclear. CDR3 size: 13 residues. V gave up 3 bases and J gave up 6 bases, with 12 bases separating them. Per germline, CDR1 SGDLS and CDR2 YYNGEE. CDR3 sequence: CASSASRGSEAFF. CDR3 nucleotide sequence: TGTGCCAGCAGCGCAAGTCGAGGGTCTGAAGCTTTCTTT.

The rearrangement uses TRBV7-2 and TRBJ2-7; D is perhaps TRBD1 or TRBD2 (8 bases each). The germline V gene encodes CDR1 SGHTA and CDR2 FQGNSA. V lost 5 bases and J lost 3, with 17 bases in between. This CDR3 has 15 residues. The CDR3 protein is CASSPGGTGHYEQYF. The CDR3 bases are TGTGCCAGCAGCCCGGGGGGGACAGGCCACTACGAGCAGTACTTC.